This T cell receptor (beta chain) was captured in a study of T-cell memory formation after mild COVID-19. For the study at large: Most TCR clusters belonged to a single donor. Study-wide results and caveats: Cross-reactive memory appears to have joined, as suggested by some responding clones showing up in pre-infection memory.

With constant-segment primers, 5'RACE yielded cDNA libraries of TCR alpha and TCR beta that carried sample barcodes and UMIs. Each CDR3 protein gets one entry after TCRdb re-called the 5' RACE reads with MiXCR. This sample yields fewer than 650,000 distinct CDR3 sequences, of which around 15% are seen a single time; less than 10% belongs to the top ten. The germline V gene encodes CDR1 LGHNA and CDR2 YSLEER. Trimming stripped 0 bases from V and 4 bases from J, with 10 bases between. The CDR3 runs to 15 residues. This clonotype was seen only a few times. The antigen remains unidentified. The chain recombines TRBV4-3 with TRBJ1-3; D perhaps matches TRBD1 (6 bases). This receptor was identified in an adult woman who had mild COVID-19 (a few samples of this study predate the infection). Cell type and time point are not known. The sequencing sample was made of PBMCs or a T cell subset sorted from them (not recorded which). The CDR3 protein is CASSQDKGDGNTIYF. The CDR3 DNA reads as TGCGCCAGCAGCCAAGATAAGGGGGACGGAAACACCATATATTTT.